This TCR beta chain was observed in a study of blood T cell repertoires in COVID-19. At the level of the study: T cells, B-cell-depleted T cells, or PBMCs supplied cDNA or gDNA.

Across 20 to 25 US areas, participants ranged in age from 18 to 89 years. The study counted Cohort 3 donors as recovered given two negative PCRs, clearance, or symptom resolution. The V gene's germline CDR1 is MNHEY and CDR2 SVGAGI. This CDR3 has 13 residues. Germline trimming cut 6 bases from V and 6 bases from J; bases unmatched to any gene: 6. Libraries were prepared by immunoSEQ multiplex PCR; TCRdb keeps only in-frame clonotypes and omits some of them. Found here are hundreds of thousands of clones, 90% of them singletons; the top ten hold approximately 1.1%. The clonotype originates from a man under 40 who had recovered from COVID-19. Sequenced material: PBMCs or T cells enriched from blood (not recorded which). The chain employs TRBV6-5 and TRBJ2-7, with 9 positions matching TRBD1. This CDR3 is CASRGDRVSEQYF. For the CDR3, the DNA is TGTGCCAGCAGGGGGGACAGGGTAAGCGAGCAGTACTTC.